Sequencing of this T cell receptor (beta chain) was carried out in a study of cytomegalovirus exposure and HLA in healthy donors. Study overall: Of the donors genotyped, several hundred in all, 75% to 85% fell in the Caucasian-associated ancestry cluster.

The PCR had 60 Vbeta and 13 Jbeta primers. Produced via immunoSEQ multiplex PCR; TCRdb's table is partial and in-frame only. The repertoire includes some 150,000 clones, about 60% of them detected once, and 7% to 8.5% sits in the top ten. The CDR3 extends over 16 amino acids. Germline loops: CDR1 SGDLS, CDR2 YYNGEE. The ends lost 3 bases at V and 5 bases at J; junction bases unmatched: 9. V usage is TRBV9 and J usage is TRBJ1-2; 11 nucleotides agree with TRBD1. This TCR derives from a woman aged 60 to 75 in good health and CMV-seropositive. Sequenced sample: PBMCs. The CDR3 loop reads CASSGPRGTGGYGYTF. CDR3 in DNA: TGTGCCAGCAGCGGCCCCCGGGGGACAGGGGGGTATGGCTACACCTTC.